This T cell receptor beta chain was profiled in a study of T cells after yellow fever vaccination. Study-wide points: Most clones from primary vaccination resurfaced after the booster (around 95% CD4, more than 75% CD8). A minor fraction of clonotypes spanned both CD4 and CD8 compartments. Abundant clonotypes from the bulk population could get into FACS-sorted repertoires as contaminants.

The study made its TCR cDNA through 5'RACE template switching. That step introduced a universal primer site along with UMIs. Using its own MiXCR run on the 5' RACE reads, TCRdb lists one record per CDR3 protein. The profile shows more than 300,000 distinct CDR3 sequences, approximately 11% of them singletons. V was shortened by 7 bases and J by 2 bases, with 12 bases between the two germline ends. This CDR3 contains 14 residues. The germline V gene has CDR1 SGHRS and CDR2 YFSETQ. This clonotype occurred many times. Its antigen is not known. This receptor was obtained from a man between 18 and 29 years old who received the YFV17D yellow fever vaccine. Sample: CD4+ T cells sorted from PBMCs, taken 45 days after the yellow fever booster vaccination. V gene TRBV5-1 combines with J gene TRBJ2-2; no definite D call. As DNA, the CDR3 is TGCGCCAGCTACCACGGAATTAACACCGGGGAGCTGTTTTTT. It specifies CASYHGINTGELFF.